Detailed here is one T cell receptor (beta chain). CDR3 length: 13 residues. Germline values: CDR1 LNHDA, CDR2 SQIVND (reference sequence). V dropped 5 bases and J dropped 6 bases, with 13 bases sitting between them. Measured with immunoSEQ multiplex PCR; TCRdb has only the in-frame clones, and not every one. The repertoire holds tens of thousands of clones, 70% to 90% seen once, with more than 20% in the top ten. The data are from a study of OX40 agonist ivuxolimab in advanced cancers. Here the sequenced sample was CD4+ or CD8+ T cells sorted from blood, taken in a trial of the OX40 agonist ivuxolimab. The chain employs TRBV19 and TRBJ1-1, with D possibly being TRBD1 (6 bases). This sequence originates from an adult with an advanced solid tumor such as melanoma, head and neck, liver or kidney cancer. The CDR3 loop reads CASSPGARAEAFF. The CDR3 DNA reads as TGTGCCAGTAGTCCGGGGGCAAGGGCTGAAGCTTTCTTT.